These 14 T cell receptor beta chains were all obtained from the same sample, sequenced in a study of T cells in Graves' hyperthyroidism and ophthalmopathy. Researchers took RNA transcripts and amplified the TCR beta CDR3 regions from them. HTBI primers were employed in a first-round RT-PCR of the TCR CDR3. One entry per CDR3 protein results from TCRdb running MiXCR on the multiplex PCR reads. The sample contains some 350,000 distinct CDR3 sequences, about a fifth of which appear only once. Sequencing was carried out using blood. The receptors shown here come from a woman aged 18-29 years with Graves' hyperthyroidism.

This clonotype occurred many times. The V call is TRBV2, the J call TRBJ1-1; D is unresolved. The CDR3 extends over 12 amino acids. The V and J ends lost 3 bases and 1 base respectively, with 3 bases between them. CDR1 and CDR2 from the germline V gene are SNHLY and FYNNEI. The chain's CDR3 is CASSEKNTEAFF. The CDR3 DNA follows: TGTGCCAGCAGTGAGAAGAACACTGAAGCTTTCTTT.

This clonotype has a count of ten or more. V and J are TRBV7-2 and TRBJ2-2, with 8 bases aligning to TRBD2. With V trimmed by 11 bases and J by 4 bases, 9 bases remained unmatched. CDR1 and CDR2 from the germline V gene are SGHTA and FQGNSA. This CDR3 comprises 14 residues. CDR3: CASRLASGTGELFF. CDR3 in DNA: TGTGCCTCCCGACTAGCGTCTGGCACCGGGGAGCTGTTTTTT.

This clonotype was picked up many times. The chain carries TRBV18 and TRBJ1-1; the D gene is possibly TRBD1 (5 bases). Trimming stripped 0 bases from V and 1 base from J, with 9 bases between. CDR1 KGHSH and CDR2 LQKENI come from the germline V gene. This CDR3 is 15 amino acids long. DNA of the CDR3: TGTGCCAGCTCACCACCGGCAACAGGGAACACTGAAGCTTTCTTT. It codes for CASSPPATGNTEAFF.

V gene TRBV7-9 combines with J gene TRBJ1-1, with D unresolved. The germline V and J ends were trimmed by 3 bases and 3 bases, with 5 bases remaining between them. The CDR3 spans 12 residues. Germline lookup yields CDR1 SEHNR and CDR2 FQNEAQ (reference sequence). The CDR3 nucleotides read TGTGCCAGCAGCTTGACGGACACTGAAGCTTTCTTT. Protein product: CASSLTDTEAFF.

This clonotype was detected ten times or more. The CDR3 loop reads CSANQRDSSNYGYTF. The CDR3, as DNA: TGCAGTGCTAACCAGCGGGACAGCTCTAACTATGGCTACACCTTC. The chain recombines TRBV20-1 with TRBJ1-2, with TRBD1 identical over 7 bases. V was clipped by 4 bases and J by 0 bases; unmatched bases: 8. The CDR3 consists of 15 residues. CDR1 DFQATT and CDR2 SNEGSKA come from the germline V gene (reference sequence).

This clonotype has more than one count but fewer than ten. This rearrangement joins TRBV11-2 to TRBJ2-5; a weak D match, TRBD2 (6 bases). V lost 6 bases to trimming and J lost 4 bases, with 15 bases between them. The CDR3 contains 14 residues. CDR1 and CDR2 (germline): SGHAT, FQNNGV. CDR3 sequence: CASRPGRKGETQYF. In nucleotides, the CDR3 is TGTGCCAGCAGGCCAGGGAGGAAAGGAGAGACCCAGTACTTC.

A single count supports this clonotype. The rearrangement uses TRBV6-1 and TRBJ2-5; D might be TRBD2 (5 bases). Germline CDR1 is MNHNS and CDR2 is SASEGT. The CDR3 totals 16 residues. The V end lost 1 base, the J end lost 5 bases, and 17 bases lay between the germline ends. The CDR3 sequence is CASSEGNIGNVETQYF. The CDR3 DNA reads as TGTGCCAGCAGTGAAGGGAATATCGGGAATGTGGAGACCCAGTACTTC.

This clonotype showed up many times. CDR3 residues: CASSIWTGNTEAFF. In DNA form, the CDR3 reads TGCGCCAGCAGCATTTGGACGGGGAACACTGAAGCTTTCTTT. This chain uses TRBV5-1 with TRBJ1-1, with no clear D. The V end lost 4 bases, the J end lost 1 base, and 11 bases lay between the germline ends. CDR3 size: 14 residues. Germline V gives CDR1 SGHRS, CDR2 YFSETQ.

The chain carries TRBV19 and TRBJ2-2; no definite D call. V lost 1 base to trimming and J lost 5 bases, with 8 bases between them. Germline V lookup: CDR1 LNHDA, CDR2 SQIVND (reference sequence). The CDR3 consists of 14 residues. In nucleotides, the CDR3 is TGTGCCAGTAGTATAGCACCAAGGACCGGGGAGCTGTTTTTT. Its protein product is CASSIAPRTGELFF.

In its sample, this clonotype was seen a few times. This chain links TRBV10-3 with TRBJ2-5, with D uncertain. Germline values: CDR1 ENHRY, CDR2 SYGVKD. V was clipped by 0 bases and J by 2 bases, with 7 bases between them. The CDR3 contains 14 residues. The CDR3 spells CAISESPRQETQYF. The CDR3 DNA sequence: TGTGCCATCAGTGAGTCGCCTAGACAAGAGACCCAGTACTTC.

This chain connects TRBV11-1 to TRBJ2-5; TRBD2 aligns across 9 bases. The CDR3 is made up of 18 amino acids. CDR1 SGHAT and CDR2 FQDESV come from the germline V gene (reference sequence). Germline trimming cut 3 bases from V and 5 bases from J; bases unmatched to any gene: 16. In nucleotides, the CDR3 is TGTGCCAGCAGCTTTACAAGGCCAGGGGGACTAGCAACGGAGACCCAGTACTTC. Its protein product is CASSFTRPGGLATETQYF.

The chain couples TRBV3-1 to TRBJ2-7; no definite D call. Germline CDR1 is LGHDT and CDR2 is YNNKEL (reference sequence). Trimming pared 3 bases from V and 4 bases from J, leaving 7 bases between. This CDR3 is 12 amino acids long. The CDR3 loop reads CASSQASYEQYF. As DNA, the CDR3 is TGTGCCAGCAGCCAGGCTTCATACGAGCAGTACTTC.

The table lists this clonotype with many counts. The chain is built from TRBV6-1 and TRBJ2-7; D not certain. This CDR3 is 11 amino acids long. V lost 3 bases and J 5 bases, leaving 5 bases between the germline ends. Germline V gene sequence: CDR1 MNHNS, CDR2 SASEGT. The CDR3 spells CASSDPDEQYF. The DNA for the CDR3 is TGTGCCAGCAGTGACCCTGACGAGCAGTACTTC.

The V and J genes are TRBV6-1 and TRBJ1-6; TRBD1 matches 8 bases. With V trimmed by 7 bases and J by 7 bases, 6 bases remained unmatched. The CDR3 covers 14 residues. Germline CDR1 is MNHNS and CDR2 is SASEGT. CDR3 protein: CASKGGQENSPLHF. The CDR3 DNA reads TGTGCCAGCAAAGGGGGACAGGAAAATTCACCCCTCCACTTT.